This T cell receptor beta chain was identified during a study of blood T cell repertoires in COVID-19. The wider study: Sites in the United States, Italy and Spain provided acute and convalescent COVID-19 samples. T cells, B-cell-depleted T cells, or PBMCs supplied cDNA or gDNA.

J lost 5 bases, V lost 6 bases, and 4 bases had no gene match. CDR3 length: 13 amino acids. Authors' data handling: Scientists estimated how many nucleated cells there were by amplifying reference gene primers. Assay: immunoSEQ multiplex PCR; the TCRdb copy retains only in-frame clones and omits some. V and J calls and clone size are given by that table; D and trimming were obtained from the DNA. The sample lists some 110,000 clones, about nine tenths occurring once. The TCR originated in a man aged 50-59 years with acute or convalescent COVID-19. Material for sequencing was peripheral blood. This sequence joins TRBV12-3 or TRBV12-4 and TRBJ2-7; 10 nucleotides align to TRBD1. The CDR3 nucleotides read TGTGCCAGCAGCAGGGACAGGGGAGACGAGCAGTACTTC. Protein product: CASSRDRGDEQYF.